This T cell receptor beta chain was recovered during a study of response to subunit inactivated influenza vaccine. The study's findings and limits: Authors suggested that a seasonal influenza vaccination recruits few new T cells each time.

This clonotype was counted only a few times. Its target is unknown. TCRdb re-called the RT-PCR reads through MiXCR, storing one row per CDR3 protein. The table has about 520,000 distinct CDR3 sequences, roughly 9.7% seen once. Germline CDR1 is MNHEY and CDR2 is SMNVEV (reference sequence). V lost 2 bases, J lost 0 bases, and 5 bases stayed unmatched. This CDR3 spans 17 amino acids. Sequencing used PBMCs from blood, obtained about 40 days after vaccination. This sequence originates from a man aged 50-59 years who received an inactivated influenza vaccine. The gene calls are TRBV27 and TRBJ2-7; 12 bases fit TRBD2. As DNA, the CDR3 is TGTGCCAGCAGTTTACTTCCGGGACTAGCGGGCTCCTACGAGCAGTACTTC. It specifies CASSLLPGLAGSYEQYF.